This TCR beta chain was sequenced during a study of T cell responses to AZD1222 COVID-19 vaccine. Sequencing used immunoSEQ multiplex PCR; TCRdb keeps in-frame clones, though not all of them. The table shows 120,000 or so clones, with around nine tenths occurring only once. The CDR3 sequence is 14 residues long. Germline loops: CDR1 SQVTM, CDR2 ANQGSEA. V shed 4 bases, J shed 1 base, and the junction held 1 base outside the gene matches. The material was peripheral blood, obtained on day 0 of AZD1222 vaccination. The TCR originated in an adult in good health. J is TRBJ2-7 and V is TRBV29-1; 13 bases are a match to TRBD2. The CDR3 bases are TGCAGCGTTGGGACTAGCGGGAGATCCTACGAGCAGTACTTC. Residues: CSVGTSGRSYEQYF.